This T cell receptor beta chain was observed in a study of blood T cell repertoires in COVID-19. About the study: Italy, Spain and the United States were the sources of the convalescent and acute COVID-19 samples. Sources were T cells, B-cell-depleted T cells, or PBMCs; the material itself was cDNA or gDNA.

In the case of this clone: Distinct nucleotide sequences in the sample also encode this CDR3.

Using immunoSEQ multiplex PCR, the repertoire was profiled, and TCRdb retains in-frame clones only, with some absent. The sample carries about 150,000 clones, around 89% recorded once. The sequenced material came from peripheral blood. The receptor was isolated from a man between 50 and 59 years old who had recovered from COVID-19.

Here the CDR3 reads CASSLGQGNSPLHF. The CDR3 coding sequence is TGTGCCAGCAGCTTGGGACAGGGGAATTCACCCCTCCACTTT. V gene TRBV5-4 combines with J gene TRBJ1-6; 8 nucleotides line up with TRBD1. The CDR3 consists of 14 residues. V shed 0 bases, J shed 7 bases, and the junction held 0 bases outside the gene matches. Germline V gives CDR1 SGHNT, CDR2 YYREEE (reference sequence).